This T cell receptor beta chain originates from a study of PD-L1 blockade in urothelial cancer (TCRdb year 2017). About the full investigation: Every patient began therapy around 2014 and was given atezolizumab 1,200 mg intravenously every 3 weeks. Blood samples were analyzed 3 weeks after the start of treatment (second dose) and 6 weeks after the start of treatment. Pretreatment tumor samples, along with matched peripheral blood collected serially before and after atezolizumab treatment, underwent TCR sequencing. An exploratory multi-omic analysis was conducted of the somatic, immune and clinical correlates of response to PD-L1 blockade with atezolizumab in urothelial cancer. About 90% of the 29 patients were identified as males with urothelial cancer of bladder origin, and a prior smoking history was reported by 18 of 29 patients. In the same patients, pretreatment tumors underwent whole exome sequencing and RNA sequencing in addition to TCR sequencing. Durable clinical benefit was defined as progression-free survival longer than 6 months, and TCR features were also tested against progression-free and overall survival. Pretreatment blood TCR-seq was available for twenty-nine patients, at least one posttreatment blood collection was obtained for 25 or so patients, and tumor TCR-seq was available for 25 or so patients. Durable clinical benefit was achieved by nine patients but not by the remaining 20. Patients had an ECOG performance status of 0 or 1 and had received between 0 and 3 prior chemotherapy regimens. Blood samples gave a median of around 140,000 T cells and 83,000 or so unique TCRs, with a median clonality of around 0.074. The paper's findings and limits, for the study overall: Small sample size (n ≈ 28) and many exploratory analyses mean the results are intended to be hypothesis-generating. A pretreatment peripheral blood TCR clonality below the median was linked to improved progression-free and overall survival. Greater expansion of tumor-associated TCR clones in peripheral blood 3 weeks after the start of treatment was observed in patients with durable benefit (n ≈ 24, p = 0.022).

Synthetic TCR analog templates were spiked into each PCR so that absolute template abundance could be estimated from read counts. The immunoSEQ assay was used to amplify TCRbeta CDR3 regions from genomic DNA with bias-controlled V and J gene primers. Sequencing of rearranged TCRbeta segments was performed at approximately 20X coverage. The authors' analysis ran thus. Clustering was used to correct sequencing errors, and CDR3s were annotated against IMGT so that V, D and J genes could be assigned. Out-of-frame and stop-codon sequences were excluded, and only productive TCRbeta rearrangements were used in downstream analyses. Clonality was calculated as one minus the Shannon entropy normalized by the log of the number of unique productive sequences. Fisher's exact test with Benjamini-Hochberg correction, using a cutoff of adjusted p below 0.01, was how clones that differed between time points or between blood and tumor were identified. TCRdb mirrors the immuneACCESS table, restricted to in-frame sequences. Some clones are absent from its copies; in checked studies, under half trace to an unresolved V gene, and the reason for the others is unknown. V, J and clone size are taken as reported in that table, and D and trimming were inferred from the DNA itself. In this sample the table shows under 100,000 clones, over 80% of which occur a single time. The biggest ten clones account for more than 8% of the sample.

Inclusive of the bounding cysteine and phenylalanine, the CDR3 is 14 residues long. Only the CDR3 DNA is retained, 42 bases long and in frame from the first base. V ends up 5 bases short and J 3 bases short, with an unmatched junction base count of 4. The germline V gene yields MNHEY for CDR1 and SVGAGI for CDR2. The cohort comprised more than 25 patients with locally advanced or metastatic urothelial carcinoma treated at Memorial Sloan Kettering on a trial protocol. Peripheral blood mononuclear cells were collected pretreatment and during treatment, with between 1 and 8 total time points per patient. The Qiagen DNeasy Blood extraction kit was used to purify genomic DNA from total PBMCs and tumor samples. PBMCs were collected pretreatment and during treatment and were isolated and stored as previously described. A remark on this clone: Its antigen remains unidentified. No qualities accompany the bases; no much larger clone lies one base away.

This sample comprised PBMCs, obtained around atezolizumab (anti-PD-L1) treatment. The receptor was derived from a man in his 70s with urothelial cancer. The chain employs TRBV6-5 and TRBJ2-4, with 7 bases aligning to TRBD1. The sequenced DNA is TGTGCCAGCAGTGACCAGGGGGACAAAAACATTCAGTACTTC. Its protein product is CASSDQGDKNIQYF.